The TCR beta chain under discussion was sequenced for a study of CD8 T cells in ankylosing spondylitis. Broader study findings: Within ankylosing spondylitis blood, a TCR beta motif made up of eight highly homologous variants appeared to be characteristic.

TCRdb re-derived calls from the 5' RACE reads in MiXCR, one entry per CDR3 protein. The sample holds more than 650,000 distinct CDR3 sequences, 12% seen once. This clonotype has a handful of counts. Its cognate antigen is unknown. Deletions cut 3 bases from V and 2 bases from J, with 11 bases between. There are 13 residues in the CDR3. In germline, CDR1 is DFQATT, CDR2 SNEGSKA (reference sequence). This clonotype was obtained from a male donor with ankylosing spondylitis. The chain carries TRBV20-1 and TRBJ2-7; TRBD1 is a possible D gene (5 bases). The source material was blood, either unsorted or a sorted T cell fraction (not recorded which). The CDR3 is CSASTDRAYEQYF. CDR3 nucleotide sequence: TGCAGTGCTAGTACCGACAGAGCCTACGAGCAGTACTTC.